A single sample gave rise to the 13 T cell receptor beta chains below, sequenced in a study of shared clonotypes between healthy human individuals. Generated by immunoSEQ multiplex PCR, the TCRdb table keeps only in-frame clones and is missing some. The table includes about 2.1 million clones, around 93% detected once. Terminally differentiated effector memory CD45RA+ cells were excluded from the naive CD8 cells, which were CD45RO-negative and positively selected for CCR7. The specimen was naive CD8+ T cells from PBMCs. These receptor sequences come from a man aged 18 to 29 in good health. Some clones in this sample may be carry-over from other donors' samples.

The CDR3 sequence is CASSLGTVETQYF. In DNA, the CDR3 is TGTGCCAGCAGCTTAGGGACAGTGGAGACCCAGTACTTC. The chain employs TRBV7-2 and TRBJ2-5, with D possibly being TRBD1 (6 bases). Germline loops: CDR1 SGHTA, CDR2 FQGNSA. This CDR3 contains 13 residues. The V and J ends lost 1 base and 5 bases respectively, with 8 bases between them.

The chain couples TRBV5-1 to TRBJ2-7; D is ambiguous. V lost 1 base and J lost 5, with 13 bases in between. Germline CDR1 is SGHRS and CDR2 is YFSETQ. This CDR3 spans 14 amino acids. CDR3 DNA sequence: TGCGCCAGCAGCTTGAGTGGGAACAAGGACGAGCAGTACTTC. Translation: CASSLSGNKDEQYF.

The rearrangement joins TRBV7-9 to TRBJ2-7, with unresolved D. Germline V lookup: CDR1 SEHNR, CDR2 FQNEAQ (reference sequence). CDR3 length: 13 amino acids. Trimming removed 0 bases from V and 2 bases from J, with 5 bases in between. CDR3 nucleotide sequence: TGTGCCAGCAGCTTAGCTAGAGCCTACGAGCAGTACTTC. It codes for CASSLARAYEQYF.

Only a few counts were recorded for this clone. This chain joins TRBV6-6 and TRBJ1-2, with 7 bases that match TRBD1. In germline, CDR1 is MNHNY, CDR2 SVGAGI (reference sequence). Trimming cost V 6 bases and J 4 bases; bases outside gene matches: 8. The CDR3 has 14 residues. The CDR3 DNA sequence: TGTGCCAGCAGGCTACAGGGGCCCAGCTATGGCTACACCTTC. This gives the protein CASRLQGPSYGYTF.

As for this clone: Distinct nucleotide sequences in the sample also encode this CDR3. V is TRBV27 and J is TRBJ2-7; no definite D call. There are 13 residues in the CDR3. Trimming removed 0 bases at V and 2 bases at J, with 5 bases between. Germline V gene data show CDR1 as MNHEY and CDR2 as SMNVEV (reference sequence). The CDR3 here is CASSLSLTYEQYF. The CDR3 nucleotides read TGTGCCAGCAGTTTATCTCTTACCTACGAGCAGTACTTC.

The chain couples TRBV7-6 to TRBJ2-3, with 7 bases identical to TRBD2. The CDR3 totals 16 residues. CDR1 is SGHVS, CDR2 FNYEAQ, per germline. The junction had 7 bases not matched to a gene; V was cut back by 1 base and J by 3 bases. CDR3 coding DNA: TGTGCCAGCAGCTTAGGGGCGGGAGCGGGAACAGATACGCAGTATTTT. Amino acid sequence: CASSLGAGAGTDTQYF.

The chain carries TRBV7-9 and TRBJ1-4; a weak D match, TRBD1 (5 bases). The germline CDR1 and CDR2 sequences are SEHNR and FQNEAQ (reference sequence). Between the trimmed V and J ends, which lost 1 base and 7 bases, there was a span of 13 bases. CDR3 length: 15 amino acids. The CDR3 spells CASSLGVGTAEKLFF. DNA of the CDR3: TGTGCCAGCAGCTTAGGTGTGGGGACGGCTGAAAAACTGTTTTTT.

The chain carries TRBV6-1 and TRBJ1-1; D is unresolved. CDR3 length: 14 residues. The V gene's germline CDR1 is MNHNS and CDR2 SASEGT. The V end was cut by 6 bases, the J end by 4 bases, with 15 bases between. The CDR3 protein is CASRGTPWGTEAFF. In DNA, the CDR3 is TGTGCCAGCAGGGGAACCCCTTGGGGCACTGAAGCTTTCTTT.

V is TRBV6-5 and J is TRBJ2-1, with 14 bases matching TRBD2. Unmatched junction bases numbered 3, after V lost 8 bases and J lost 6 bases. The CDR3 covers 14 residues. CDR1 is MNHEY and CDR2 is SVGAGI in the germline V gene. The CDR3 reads CASGLAGGSNEQFF. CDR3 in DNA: TGTGCCAGCGGACTAGCGGGAGGTTCCAATGAGCAGTTCTTC.

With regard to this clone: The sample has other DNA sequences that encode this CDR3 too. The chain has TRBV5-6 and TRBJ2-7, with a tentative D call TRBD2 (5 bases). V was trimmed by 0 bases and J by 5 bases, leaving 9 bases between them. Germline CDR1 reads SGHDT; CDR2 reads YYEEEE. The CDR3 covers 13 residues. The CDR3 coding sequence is TGTGCCAGCAGCTTGGCCGGGGTGGACGAGCAGTACTTC. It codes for CASSLAGVDEQYF.

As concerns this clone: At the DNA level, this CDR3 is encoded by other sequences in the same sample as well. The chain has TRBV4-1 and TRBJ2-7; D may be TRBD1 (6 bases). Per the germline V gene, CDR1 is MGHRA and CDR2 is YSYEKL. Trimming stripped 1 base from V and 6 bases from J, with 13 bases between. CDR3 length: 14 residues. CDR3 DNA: TGCGCCAGCAGCCAAGTGTCAGGGGTAGGCGAGCAGTACTTC. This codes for CASSQVSGVGEQYF.

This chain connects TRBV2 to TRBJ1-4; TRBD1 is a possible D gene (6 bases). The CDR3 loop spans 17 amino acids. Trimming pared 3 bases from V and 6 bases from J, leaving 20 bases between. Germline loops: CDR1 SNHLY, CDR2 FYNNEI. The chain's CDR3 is CASSDSEGGVIDEKLFF. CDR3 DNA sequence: TGTGCCAGCAGTGACTCGGAAGGGGGGGTTATTGATGAAAAACTGTTTTTT.

CDR3 nucleotide sequence: TGTGCCAGCGCACGGGCGGACACTGAAGCTTTCTTT. This codes for CASARADTEAFF. This chain connects TRBV2 to TRBJ1-1; D uncertain. CDR3 length equals 12 residues. V was shortened by 8 bases and J by 3 bases, with 10 bases between the two germline ends. CDR1 and CDR2 from the germline V gene are SNHLY and FYNNEI.